The 10 T cell receptor beta chains below come from one sample, sequenced in a study of human T cells and chemical hapten exposure. TCRdb passed the RACE reads through MiXCR, listing each CDR3 protein once. Of roughly 250,000 distinct CDR3 sequences listed, approximately 8.6% are singletons. Time point denoted: pre-sensitization, week 0. Treatment here: therapeutic diphenylcyclopropenone sensitization with weekly scalp DPC. Source: whole blood, taken in connection with sensitization to the hapten diphenylcyclopropenone (DPC). These receptors originate from a woman in her 40s with alopecia areata. Some clones in this sample may be carry-over from other donors' samples.

The chain uses TRBV25-1 and TRBJ2-1, with D uncertain. Germline CDR1 is MGHDK and CDR2 is SYGVNS. Deletions cut 8 bases from V and 0 bases from J, with 11 bases between. The length of the CDR3 is 14 residues. CDR3 DNA: TGTGCCAGCTTAGGGTCAAGCTCCTACAATGAGCAGTTCTTC. Translated, it gives CASLGSSSYNEQFF.

The chain joins TRBV10-3 to TRBJ2-7; D is perhaps TRBD1 (5 bases). CDR3 length: 12 residues. Germline lookup yields CDR1 ENHRY and CDR2 SYGVKD. V was shortened by 7 bases and J by 7 bases, with 14 bases between the two germline ends. Here the CDR3 DNA reads TGTGCCATCACCTCAGGGCCTGGTGAGCAGTACTTC. Its protein is CAITSGPGEQYF.

This clonotype has just a few counts. An end of the junction does not agree with germline; a read error may underlie this. This chain connects TRBV20-1 to TRBJ2-1, with D hard to call. From germline, CDR1 is DFQATT and CDR2 SNEGSKA (reference sequence). This CDR3 contains 11 residues. This CDR3 reads CSARVGHLGSF. CDR3 sequence (DNA): TGCAGTGCTAGAGTAGGTCACCTGGGCTCCTTC.

This clonotype came up once. This chain connects TRBV5-1 to TRBJ2-5, with D perhaps matching TRBD1 (6 bases). V lost 0 bases and J lost 4, with 10 bases in between. Germline assignment: CDR1 SGHRS and CDR2 YFSETQ. The CDR3 runs 14 residues. The CDR3 nucleotides are TGCGCCAGCAGCTTGGAGCCAGGGGTAGAGACCCAGTACTTC. Protein sequence: CASSLEPGVETQYF.

This clonotype appeared many times. The J gene is TRBJ2-7, the V gene TRBV28; D gene unclear. V lost 3 bases to trimming and J lost 7 bases, with 7 bases between them. The CDR3 consists of 11 residues. CDR1 MDHEN and CDR2 SYDVKM come from the germline V gene. Here the CDR3 DNA reads TGTGCCAGCAGTTTCCGTAATGAGCAGTACTTC. Amino acid sequence: CASSFRNEQYF.

This chain links TRBV20-1 with TRBJ2-7; no clear D gene. This CDR3 has 14 amino acids. Germline-derived CDR1 and CDR2 are DFQATT and SNEGSKA (reference sequence). V shed 3 bases and J shed 3 bases, with 15 bases lying between them. CDR3 amino acids: CSASRPPSYYEQYF. The CDR3 bases are TGCAGTGCTAGTCGTCCCCCTTCGTACTACGAGCAGTACTTC.

This clonotype was detected a few times. The rearrangement uses TRBV12-3 or TRBV12-4 and TRBJ2-5; weak D call: TRBD2 (6 bases). The V end lost 8 bases, the J end lost 4 bases, and 17 bases lay between the germline ends. The CDR3 totals 14 residues. The CDR3 loop reads CASLRAGRAETQYF. CDR3 in DNA: TGTGCCAGCCTCCGGGCGGGAAGGGCAGAGACCCAGTACTTC.

A few counts support this clonotype. This rearrangement joins TRBV6-1 to TRBJ1-4; 10 nucleotides match TRBD1. With V trimmed by 6 bases and J by 3 bases, 10 bases remained unmatched. Per germline, CDR1 MNHNS and CDR2 SASEGT. The CDR3 is made up of 17 amino acids. CDR3 DNA sequence: TGTGCCAGCAGCGCGAGACAGGGGGCGCAGGCTAATGAAAAACTGTTTTTT. Translation: CASSARQGAQANEKLFF.

This clonotype was seen only a few times. The V gene is TRBV5-1, the J gene TRBJ2-4; 9 bases fit TRBD1. The V gene end was trimmed by 6 bases and the J gene end by 8 bases; junction bases not matched to a gene: 9. The CDR3 has 14 residues. The germline V gene encodes CDR1 SGHRS and CDR2 YFSETQ. The CDR3, as DNA: TGCGCCAGCAACTGGGGACAGGGAGGGGACATTCAGTACTTC. It yields the protein CASNWGQGGDIQYF.

This clonotype came up a few times. This rearrangement joins TRBV5-1 to TRBJ2-1; TRBD2 might be the D (5 bases). Between the trimmed V and J ends, which lost 2 bases and 8 bases, there was a span of 17 bases. The CDR3 extends over 15 amino acids. Germline V gene data show CDR1 as SGHRS and CDR2 as YFSETQ. CDR3 residues: CASSLFDGLSDEQFF. The CDR3 nucleotides are TGCGCCAGCAGCTTATTCGACGGACTTAGCGATGAGCAGTTCTTC.